The 9 T cell receptor beta chains presented below share a single source sample, sequenced in a study of CD8+ T cells in alopecia areata. Treatment here: oral pan-JAK inhibitor, 5-10 mg twice daily. Investigators isolated RNA and reverse transcribed it into cDNA to act as the sequencing template. The table came from immunoSEQ multiplex PCR; TCRdb's copy has only in-frame clones and leaves some out. Seen here are 110,000 to 150,000 clones, 50% to 65% observed once, and the top ten hold approximately 15%. Material: CD8+ T cells sorted from blood, obtained at week 4, from a patient treated with tofacitinib. Every receptor here comes from a human donor with alopecia areata.

This clone was observed a few times. The V and J genes are TRBV5-4 and TRBJ1-1; D might be TRBD1 (6 bases). From germline, CDR1 is SGHNT and CDR2 YYREEE (reference sequence). The CDR3 runs to 15 residues. Trimming cost V 4 bases and J 7 bases, with 20 bases left between them. The CDR3 spells CASSPLRGAEGEAFF. The CDR3 DNA is TGTGCCAGCAGCCCGCTCCGGGGGGCGGAGGGTGAAGCTTTCTTT.

The V gene is TRBV27, the J gene TRBJ1-3; 8 bases match TRBD1. Germline CDR1 and CDR2: MNHEY and SMNVEV (reference sequence). Unmatched junction bases numbered 1, after V lost 1 base and J lost 8 bases. The CDR3 runs 13 residues. DNA of the CDR3: TGTGCCAGCAGTTTATTGACAGGGGACACCATATATTTT. This gives the protein CASSLLTGDTIYF.

The genes are TRBV11-2 and TRBJ1-2; no reliable D call. Trimming left V 2 bases short and J 5 bases short, with 6 bases between. Per the germline V gene, CDR1 is SGHAT and CDR2 is FQNNGV. This CDR3 is 12 amino acids long. CDR3 in amino acids: CASSLRQYGYTF. The CDR3 DNA sequence: TGTGCCAGCAGCTTACGCCAGTATGGCTACACCTTC.

The chain combines TRBV10-3 with TRBJ2-1; no definite D call. Germline CDR1 is ENHRY and CDR2 is SYGVKD. This CDR3 is 9 amino acids long. V was trimmed by 8 bases and J by 6 bases, leaving 2 bases between them. The CDR3 DNA reads as TGTGCCATCGGCAATGAGCAGTTCTTC. This translates into CAIGNEQFF.

V is TRBV7-6 and J is TRBJ1-2, with 9 positions matching TRBD1. The CDR3 spans 14 residues. With V trimmed by 5 bases and J by 8 bases, 9 bases remained unmatched. CDR1 SGHVS and CDR2 FNYEAQ come from the germline V gene. The CDR3 region is CASSLGTGRRGYTF. The CDR3, as DNA: TGTGCCAGCAGCCTCGGGACAGGGAGGAGAGGCTACACCTTC.

The rearrangement joins TRBV23-1 to TRBJ2-7; 8 bases agree with TRBD1. Being an ORF, TRBV23-1 has a function that is uncertain. J gave up 5 bases and V 0 bases, and 6 bases lay outside the gene matches. The CDR3 runs 15 residues. In nucleotides, the CDR3 is TGCGCCAGCAGTCAATCGACAGGGGACAGCCACGAGCAGTACTTC. It specifies CASSQSTGDSHEQYF.

This rearrangement joins TRBV23-1 to TRBJ2-7, with a weak D call TRBD1 (6 bases). TRBV23-1 is marked as an open reading frame, function uncertain. The CDR3 loop spans 18 amino acids. V was cut by 4 bases and J by 2 bases, with 24 bases left in between. CDR3 in DNA: TGCGCCAGCAGTCCGGTTTGCTTAGGGACACGAACCCCCTACGAGCAGTACTTC. It specifies CASSPVCLGTRTPYEQYF.

This chain joins TRBV7-9 and TRBJ2-7; 8 bases agree with TRBD1. Germline CDR1 SEHNR, CDR2 FQNEAQ (reference sequence). CDR3 length equals 15 residues. The J segment lost 5 bases and the V segment lost 1 base, leaving 7 bases of the junction unmatched. The CDR3, as DNA: TGTGCCAGCAGCTTAGAAGACAGGGGAATCCACGAGCAGTACTTC. Translating it yields CASSLEDRGIHEQYF.

This clone was counted ten times or more. The rearrangement links TRBV7-9 to TRBJ1-2; D may be TRBD1 (6 bases). The V gene lost 2 bases and the J gene lost 8 bases, with 9 bases spanning the gap. The CDR3 runs to 12 residues. Germline assignment: CDR1 SEHNR and CDR2 FQNEAQ (reference sequence). CDR3 protein: CASSLLQGGYTF. The CDR3 region has the DNA TGTGCCAGCAGCTTACTCCAGGGGGGCTACACCTTC. Combining the CDR3 with reference TRBV7-9 and TRBJ1-2 gives the whole variable domain DTGVSQNPRHKITKRGQNVTFRCDPISEHNRLYWYRQTLGQGPEFLTYFQNEAQLEKSRLLSDRFSAERPKGSFSTLEIQRTEQGDSAMYLCASSLLQGGYTFGSGTRLTVV.